A single sample is the source of the 19 T cell receptor beta chains below, sequenced in a study of cytomegalovirus exposure and HLA in healthy donors. It was with 60 Vbeta and 13 Jbeta primers that the PCR ran. Here immunoSEQ multiplex PCR was the method, and the copy in TCRdb shows in-frame clones only, minus some. The sample holds some 150,000 clones, less than 85% seen once. Material: PBMCs. The receptors derive from a man between 35 and 55 years old in good health and CMV-seronegative.

The rearrangement links TRBV9 to TRBJ2-3, with D tentatively TRBD1 (7 bases). V was pared by 3 bases and J by 3 bases, with 11 bases between. Germline V lookup: CDR1 SGDLS, CDR2 YYNGEE. CDR3 size: 14 residues. The CDR3 reads CASSARGVTDTQYF. The CDR3, as DNA: TGTGCCAGCAGCGCCAGGGGGGTAACAGATACGCAGTATTTT.

The V and J genes are TRBV19 and TRBJ1-4, with 8 bases lining up with TRBD1. The CDR3 length is 17 residues. CDR1 is LNHDA, CDR2 SQIVND, per germline (reference sequence). V dropped 5 bases and J dropped 1; count of bases not matched to a gene: 9. Written as DNA, the CDR3 is TGTGCCAGTAGTCCCAGCCACAGGGGGAGAACTAATGAAAAACTGTTTTTT. Its protein is CASSPSHRGRTNEKLFF.

The genes are TRBV7-2 and TRBJ2-7; 12 positions match TRBD2. Trimming at V came to 6 bases and at J to 1 base, leaving 10 bases not matched to a gene. This CDR3 comprises 17 residues. CDR1 is SGHTA and CDR2 is FQGNSA in the germline V gene. CDR3 in DNA: TGTGCCAGCAGTCGTCCTTCTAGCGGGGGGGAATCCTACGAGCAGTACTTC. Translation: CASSRPSSGGESYEQYF.

The chain is built from TRBV4-3 and TRBJ2-1, with 15 nucleotides matching TRBD2. The CDR3 totals 20 residues. Per germline, CDR1 LGHNA and CDR2 YSLEER. V lost 0 bases to trimming and J lost 3 bases; unmatched junction nucleotides: 9. CDR3 sequence reads: CASSQDLPRGLAGGYNEQFF. Here the CDR3 DNA reads TGCGCCAGCAGCCAAGATCTACCCAGGGGACTAGCGGGAGGCTACAATGAGCAGTTCTTC.

This clone has more than one count but fewer than ten. The sample carries other DNA sequences with the same CDR3. The chain combines TRBV7-8 with TRBJ1-1; 10 nucleotides match TRBD1. J lost 1 base, V lost 2 bases, and 4 bases had no gene match. From germline, CDR1 is SGHVS and CDR2 FQNEAQ. CDR3 size: 16 residues. CDR3 bases: TGTGCCAGCAGCTTACGGGACAGGGGCTCGAACACTGAAGCTTTCTTT. Translated, it gives CASSLRDRGSNTEAFF.

V usage is TRBV7-2 and J usage is TRBJ1-5; 10 nucleotides match TRBD1. CDR1 is SGHTA, CDR2 FQGNSA, per germline. The CDR3 totals 15 residues. After removal of 5 bases from V and 7 bases from J, the junction contained 8 bases not matched to a gene. CDR3 nucleotide sequence: TGTGCCAGCAGCGGACGACAGGGGGCGGGACAGCCCCAGCATTTT. This encodes CASSGRQGAGQPQHF. The full variable domain, in which reference TRBV7-2 and TRBJ1-5 provide the parts outside the CDR3, is GAGVSQSPSNKVTEKGKDVELRCDPISGHTALYWYRQSLGQGLEFLIYFQGNSAPDKSGLPSDRFSAERTGGSVSTLTIQRTQQEDSAVYLCASSGRQGAGQPQHFGDGTRLSIL.

This clone was observed a few times. The chain combines TRBV5-1 with TRBJ2-5; perhaps TRBD1 as D (5 bases). Germline V gene lookup returns CDR1 SGHRS and CDR2 YFSETQ. V dropped 0 bases and J dropped 1 base, with 7 bases sitting between them. The CDR3 spans 14 residues. CDR3 DNA: TGCGCCAGCAGCTTGGAGGGGTCCCAAGAGACCCAGTACTTC. Its protein product is CASSLEGSQETQYF.

The rearrangement joins TRBV5-5 to TRBJ2-7; 8 bases map to TRBD1. The CDR3 loop spans 14 amino acids. The J segment lost 5 bases and the V segment lost 2 bases, leaving 6 bases of the junction unmatched. CDR1 is SGHKS and CDR2 is YYEKEE in the germline V gene (reference sequence). For the CDR3, the DNA is TGTGCCAGCAGCTTAGGACAGGGTGCCGACGAGCAGTACTTC. It is translated as CASSLGQGADEQYF.

The genes are TRBV18 and TRBJ1-2; no definite D call. V was clipped by 0 bases and J by 8 bases, with 13 bases between them. The CDR3 is 14 residues long. Germline assignment: CDR1 KGHSH and CDR2 LQKENI. CDR3 nucleotides: TGTGCCAGCTCACCACCCGCAGGCCTCGTCGGCTACACCTTC. Amino acids: CASSPPAGLVGYTF.

The CDR3 DNA follows: TGTGCCAGCAGCTCGACAGGGGGTGTTGGAAACACCATATATTTT. Translating gives CASSSTGGVGNTIYF. This chain links TRBV7-3 with TRBJ1-3, with 9 positions matching TRBD1. This CDR3 is 15 amino acids long. Unmatched junction bases numbered 4, after V lost 4 bases and J lost 3 bases. Germline V gene data show CDR1 as SGHTA and CDR2 as FQGTGA.

The V call is TRBV11-1, the J call TRBJ2-1; 7 bases fit TRBD2. The CDR3 has 16 amino acids. J lost 1 base, V lost 1 base, and 4 bases had no gene match. CDR1 and CDR2 (germline): SGHAT, FQDESV (reference sequence). Here the CDR3 reads CASSLGGGSSYNEQFF. The DNA of the CDR3 is TGTGCCAGCAGCTTAGGCGGCGGGAGTTCCTACAATGAGCAGTTCTTC.

The chain recombines TRBV19 with TRBJ2-5, with 15 bases fitting TRBD2. With V trimmed by 5 bases and J by 5 bases, 9 bases remained unmatched. Germline loops: CDR1 LNHDA, CDR2 SQIVND (reference sequence). The CDR3 is made up of 17 amino acids. The CDR3 DNA follows: TGTGCCAGTAGTTCCGTCGGACTAGCGGGAGGGAGGGAGACCCAGTACTTC. It specifies CASSSVGLAGGRETQYF.

This chain connects TRBV6-5 to TRBJ2-7; 10 nucleotides align to TRBD1. This CDR3 has 14 residues. The J segment lost 6 bases and the V segment lost 4 bases, leaving 6 bases of the junction unmatched. CDR1 MNHEY and CDR2 SVGAGI come from the germline V gene. CDR3 sequence (DNA): TGTGCCAGCAGTTCGACAGGGGGCTCGGTCGAGCAGTACTTC. Residues: CASSSTGGSVEQYF.

The gene calls are TRBV30 and TRBJ2-1, with D tentatively TRBD2 (6 bases). Germline lookup yields CDR1 GTSNPN and CDR2 SVGIG (reference sequence). Deletions cut 4 bases from V and 0 bases from J, with 10 bases between. The CDR3 totals 14 residues. CDR3 DNA: TGTGCCTGGACTGGGGGGAGCTCCTACAATGAGCAGTTCTTC. Amino acids: CAWTGGSSYNEQFF.

V is TRBV9 and J is TRBJ2-1, with TRBD2 identical over 10 bases. V lost 4 bases and J lost 4; bases outside the gene matches: 5. This CDR3 is built from 15 residues. The germline V gene has CDR1 SGDLS and CDR2 YYNGEE. CDR3 coding DNA: TGTGCCAGCAGCCCAACTAGCGGGGAATACAATGAGCAGTTCTTC. This encodes CASSPTSGEYNEQFF.

This chain uses TRBV27 with TRBJ1-1; 10 positions agree with TRBD1. The CDR3 totals 15 residues. Unmatched junction bases numbered 7, after V lost 8 bases and J lost 1 base. Germline CDR1 MNHEY, CDR2 SMNVEV (reference sequence). This chain's CDR3 is CASGGTGVRNTEAFF. The CDR3 nucleotides read TGTGCCAGCGGCGGGACAGGGGTGAGGAACACTGAAGCTTTCTTT.

The CDR3 region is CASSLEIGGRAPGELFF. DNA for the CDR3: TGTGCCAGCAGTCTTGAGATAGGCGGGAGGGCCCCCGGGGAGCTGTTTTTT. The rearrangement links TRBV7-3 to TRBJ2-2; 9 bases line up with TRBD2. V gave up 6 bases and J gave up 6 bases; unmatched junction bases: 14. CDR3 length: 17 amino acids. Per germline, CDR1 SGHTA and CDR2 FQGTGA. The full variable domain, its missing parts supplied by reference TRBV7-3 and TRBJ2-2, is GAGVSQTPSNKVTEKGKYVELRCDPISGHTALYWYRQSLGQGPEFLIYFQGTGAADDSGLPNDRFFAVRPEGSVSTLKIQRTERGDSAVYLCASSLEIGGRAPGELFFGEGSRLTVL.

This clone was observed once. This chain links TRBV4-3 with TRBJ1-6, with 8 bases identical to TRBD1. Germline assignment: CDR1 LGHNA and CDR2 YSLEER. This CDR3 spans 14 amino acids. The V segment lost 4 bases and the J segment 7 bases; nucleotides outside the gene matches: 3. The CDR3, as DNA: TGCGCCAGCAGCCTGGGACAGGTGAATTCACCCCTCCACTTT. Encoded protein: CASSLGQVNSPLHF.

The V gene is TRBV7-2, the J gene TRBJ2-1; 10 bases are shared with TRBD1. Germline-derived CDR1 and CDR2 are SGHTA and FQGNSA. This CDR3 is 16 amino acids long. V lost 5 bases to trimming and J lost 5 bases; unmatched junction nucleotides: 9. CDR3 sequence reads: CASSAQTGTGDNEQFF. In nucleotides, the CDR3 is TGTGCCAGCAGCGCCCAGACCGGGACAGGGGACAATGAGCAGTTCTTC.